This passage covers 32 T cell receptor beta chains from one sample sequenced in a study of blood T cell repertoires in COVID-19. The data were produced by immunoSEQ multiplex PCR, yet TCRdb's version contains in-frame clones alone and is incomplete. The data contain 100,000 or so clones, roughly four fifths of them singletons. Specimen: peripheral blood. The origin of the receptors is a man between 60 and 70 years old with acute or convalescent COVID-19.

This chain connects TRBV5-1 to TRBJ1-4; TRBD1 matches at 9 bases. The CDR3 extends over 15 amino acids. Germline CDR1 is SGHRS and CDR2 is YFSETQ. V shed 1 base and J 5 bases; nucleotides not matched to a gene: 3. The CDR3 nucleotides read TGCGCCAGCAGCTTGAGGACAGGGGAAAATGAAAAACTGTTTTTT. This translates into CASSLRTGENEKLFF.

This clone was observed once. The chain links TRBV11-3 to TRBJ1-2, with a tentative D call TRBD1 (5 bases). Trimming cost V 8 bases and J 0 bases, with 19 bases left between them. Germline V gene data show CDR1 as SGHNT and CDR2 as YENEEA. The CDR3 has 16 amino acids. The CDR3 bases are TGTGCCAGCGGAGGGTTGGGGGGTTCAGCTAACTATGGCTACACCTTC. This translates into CASGGLGGSANYGYTF.

The chain combines TRBV19 with TRBJ1-2; TRBD1 might be the D (5 bases). Trimming took off 6 bases at V and 3 bases at J, with 14 bases between the two ends. The length of the CDR3 is 14 residues. Germline loops: CDR1 LNHDA, CDR2 SQIVND (reference sequence). CDR3 sequence reads: CASSVGTRDYGYTF. CDR3 DNA: TGTGCCAGTAGCGTCGGGACTAGGGACTATGGCTACACCTTC.

This chain uses TRBV9 with TRBJ1-1; possible D gene TRBD1, 5 bases. Trimming pared 0 bases from V and 1 base from J, leaving 7 bases between. From germline, CDR1 is SGDLS and CDR2 YYNGEE. There are 14 residues in the CDR3. The CDR3 DNA sequence: TGTGCCAGCAGCGTAGGGCAGGGGAACACTGAAGCTTTCTTT. Translating gives CASSVGQGNTEAFF.

The chain employs TRBV19 and TRBJ2-5; 9 bases map to TRBD1. This CDR3 is built from 15 residues. V was clipped by 4 bases and J by 5 bases; unmatched bases: 8. Germline lookup yields CDR1 LNHDA and CDR2 SQIVND (reference sequence). The CDR3 DNA follows: TGTGCCAGTAGTACGACAACAGGGGGCAGCGAGACCCAGTACTTC. Protein: CASSTTTGGSETQYF.

This clone showed up just a few times. The V gene is TRBV6-5, the J gene TRBJ2-5, with 11 bases identical to TRBD2. The length of the CDR3 is 16 residues. CDR1 and CDR2 from the germline V gene are MNHEY and SVGAGI. V shed 2 bases, J shed 2 bases, and the junction held 4 bases outside the gene matches. CDR3 protein: CASSYRLAGSQETQYF. The CDR3 region has the DNA TGTGCCAGCAGTTACAGACTAGCGGGGTCTCAAGAGACCCAGTACTTC.

In its sample, this clone was seen once. CDR3 sequence: CTSSLHSGTANTGELFF. The CDR3 DNA follows: TGCACCAGCAGCTTACACTCCGGGACAGCGAACACCGGGGAGCTGTTTTTT. V is TRBV1 and J is TRBJ2-2; the table's D call TRBD1 went unverified against the DNA. TRBV1 represents a pseudogene. The CDR3 loop spans 17 amino acids.

V gene TRBV5-4 combines with J gene TRBJ2-2, with TRBD2 matching 7 bases. The V and J ends lost 2 bases and 2 bases, in that order; junction bases with no gene match: 3. Germline CDR1 SGHNT, CDR2 YYREEE (reference sequence). The CDR3 sequence is 15 residues long. The CDR3 nucleotides are TGTGCCAGCAGCTTAGGACTAGGAAACACCGGGGAGCTGTTTTTT. It yields the protein CASSLGLGNTGELFF.

V usage is TRBV21-1 and J usage is TRBJ2-1; the DNA was not used to check the table's D call, TRBD2. TRBV21-1 is designated a pseudogene. This CDR3 contains 17 residues. The DNA for the CDR3 is TGTGCCAGCGTAAGACTAGCGGGAGAGTCGACTGGGAATGAGCAGTTCTTC. This encodes CASVRLAGESTGNEQFF.

The V and J genes are TRBV11-2 and TRBJ1-1, with D possibly TRBD1 on 5 matching bases. CDR1 and CDR2 from the germline V gene are SGHAT and FQNNGV. The CDR3 is 14 amino acids. V was trimmed by 4 bases and J by 1 base, leaving 10 bases between them. CDR3: CASSSATGNTEAFF. CDR3 coding DNA: TGTGCCAGCAGCTCCGCTACAGGGAACACTGAAGCTTTCTTT. Full variable domain (outside the CDR3, taken from reference TRBV11-2 and TRBJ1-1): EAGVAQSPRYKIIEKRQSVAFWCNPISGHATLYWYQQILGQGPKLLIQFQNNGVVDDSQLPKDRFSAERLKGVDSTLKIQPAKLEDSAVYLCASSSATGNTEAFFGQGTRLTVV.

The chain has TRBV6-5 and TRBJ1-6, with 9 bases fitting TRBD1. The V gene's germline CDR1 is MNHEY and CDR2 SVGAGI. The CDR3 is 14 residues long. V shed 6 bases and J 7 bases; nucleotides not matched to a gene: 4. The CDR3 reads CASSSDRGNSPLHF. The CDR3 region has the DNA TGTGCCAGCAGCTCTGACAGGGGGAATTCACCCCTCCACTTT.

V is TRBV29-1 and J is TRBJ2-1; 9 bases fit TRBD2. The CDR3 loop spans 15 amino acids. CDR1 and CDR2 from the germline V gene are SQVTM and ANQGSEA. The J segment lost 8 bases and the V segment lost 2 bases, leaving 10 bases of the junction unmatched. Here the CDR3 reads CSVENLGGRAYEQFF. The DNA of the CDR3 is TGCAGCGTTGAAAATCTGGGCGGGAGGGCTTATGAGCAGTTCTTC.

The chain joins TRBV19 to TRBJ1-2, with D hard to call. Germline V gives CDR1 LNHDA, CDR2 SQIVND (reference sequence). The ends were cut back, 3 bases at V and 4 bases at J, with 12 bases in the middle. The CDR3 covers 14 residues. The CDR3 sequence: CASSIVGAGYGYTF. In DNA, the CDR3 is TGTGCCAGTAGTATTGTGGGAGCCGGCTATGGCTACACCTTC.

The genes are TRBV7-2 and TRBJ2-3; tentative D call: TRBD2 (5 bases). Trimming removed 1 base from V and 2 bases from J, with 10 bases in between. This CDR3 has 15 amino acids. CDR1 and CDR2 (germline): SGHTA, FQGNSA. The CDR3 sequence: CASSLVGVDTDTQYF. The DNA for the CDR3 is TGTGCCAGCAGCTTAGTGGGAGTTGACACAGATACGCAGTATTTT.

The chain recombines TRBV30 with TRBJ1-4; D gene ambiguous. In germline, CDR1 is GTSNPN, CDR2 SVGIG (reference sequence). Trimming took off 5 bases at V and 10 bases at J, with 23 bases between the two ends. The CDR3 covers 15 residues. The CDR3 bases are TGTGCCTGGCCGAAACCCCCTCCACTTCCTAGAAAACTGTTTTTT. Translated, it gives CAWPKPPPLPRKLFF.

This clone was detected ten times or more. The chain links TRBV30 to TRBJ2-2; possible D gene TRBD2, 5 bases. The CDR3 covers 13 residues. In germline, CDR1 is GTSNPN, CDR2 SVGIG (reference sequence). Trimming took off 3 bases at V and 6 bases at J, with 11 bases between the two ends. CDR3: CAWRRGLPGELFF. The CDR3 DNA reads as TGTGCCTGGAGGAGAGGGCTACCCGGGGAGCTGTTTTTT.

The chain is built from TRBV5-1 and TRBJ2-1; TRBD2 agrees at 9 bases. V was pared by 4 bases and J by 9 bases, with 5 bases of the junction left unmatched. This CDR3 contains 13 residues. Germline-derived CDR1 and CDR2 are SGHRS and YFSETQ. The CDR3 DNA sequence: TGCGCCAGCAGCACGGGACTAGCAGGTGAGCAGTTCTTC. This translates into CASSTGLAGEQFF.

This rearrangement joins TRBV18 to TRBJ1-1; D uncertain. The germline CDR1 and CDR2 sequences are KGHSH and LQKENI. The length of the CDR3 is 16 residues. The V gene lost 3 bases and the J gene lost 0 bases, with 14 bases spanning the gap. The CDR3 loop reads CASSPQAQNMNTEAFF. The CDR3 DNA reads TGTGCCAGCTCACCCCAGGCTCAGAATATGAACACTGAAGCTTTCTTT.

This clone was counted a few times. This sample also contains other DNA sequences that code for the same CDR3. CDR3 bases: TGCGCCAGCAGTCGGACTAGCGGGAGGGCAGATACGCAGTATTTT. Its translation is CASSRTSGRADTQYF. V and J are TRBV5-1 and TRBJ2-3; 15 nucleotides agree with TRBD2. CDR1 is SGHRS and CDR2 is YFSETQ in the germline V gene. J lost 4 bases, V lost 5 bases, and 2 bases had no gene match. The CDR3 length is 15 residues.

The V call is TRBV10-1, the J call TRBJ2-3; 9 bases agree with TRBD2. This CDR3 comprises 15 residues. Losses at the gene ends were 6 bases for V and 2 bases for J; bases not matched to a gene: 6. Germline CDR1 WNHNN, CDR2 SYGVQD (reference sequence). CDR3 in DNA: TGCGCCAGCAGACCGGGACTAGCTGTCACAGATACGCAGTATTTT. It specifies CASRPGLAVTDTQYF.

This clone appeared once. The V and J genes are TRBV7-9 and TRBJ1-1; D gene unclear. Germline V CDR1 and CDR2: SEHNR, FQNEAQ (reference sequence). The CDR3 is 11 residues long. The V gene lost 2 bases and the J gene lost 4 bases, with 2 bases spanning the gap. The CDR3 bases are TGTGCCAGCAGCTTACGCACTGAAGCTTTCTTT. Its translation: CASSLRTEAFF.

This clone was recorded once. The rearrangement uses TRBV28 and TRBJ1-3; 7 bases are a match to TRBD1. Germline V gene data show CDR1 as MDHEN and CDR2 as SYDVKM. The CDR3 contains 16 residues. After removal of 4 bases from V and 3 bases from J, the junction contained 9 bases not matched to a gene. CDR3 DNA sequence: TGTGCCAGCAGTTCCCCAGGGGGTAAGGATGGAAACACCATATATTTT. Translated: CASSSPGGKDGNTIYF.

The rearrangement joins TRBV9 to TRBJ1-3; tentative D call: TRBD1 (6 bases). Per the germline V gene, CDR1 is SGDLS and CDR2 is YYNGEE. V was trimmed by 3 bases and J by 0 bases, leaving 7 bases between them. This CDR3 is 14 amino acids long. CDR3 sequence: CASSAGVSGNTIYF. CDR3 DNA sequence: TGTGCCAGCAGCGCAGGGGTCTCTGGAAACACCATATATTTT.

This chain links TRBV18 with TRBJ2-2, with D perhaps matching TRBD2 (5 bases). Trimming took 3 bases from V and 5 from J, leaving 19 bases between them. Germline V gene sequence: CDR1 KGHSH, CDR2 LQKENI. The CDR3 runs 17 residues. The DNA for the CDR3 is TGTGCCAGCTCACCGCCAAGCGTTGGGAGTTCTACCGGGGAGCTGTTTTTT. Its translation is CASSPPSVGSSTGELFF.

The rearrangement links TRBV9 to TRBJ2-7, with TRBD2 as a possible D gene (6 bases). This CDR3 is 15 amino acids long. V lost 0 bases and J lost 2, with 12 bases in between. Germline values: CDR1 SGDLS, CDR2 YYNGEE. The CDR3 region has the DNA TGTGCCAGCAGCGTAGCGTTGGGGGAGGCCTACGAGCAGTACTTC. This codes for CASSVALGEAYEQYF. The full variable domain, rest sourced from reference TRBV9 and TRBJ2-7, is DSGVTQTPKHLITATGQRVTLRCSPRSGDLSVYWYQQSLDQGLQFLIQYYNGEERAKGNILERFSAQQFPDLHSELNLSSLELGDSALYFCASSVALGEAYEQYFGPGTRLTVT.

The chain joins TRBV7-9 to TRBJ2-7; the D is unclear. Germline assignment: CDR1 SEHNR and CDR2 FQNEAQ (reference sequence). V gave up 1 base and J gave up 2 bases, with 12 bases separating them. The CDR3 spans 15 residues. The DNA for the CDR3 is TGTGCCAGCAGCTTAGAATACAGTTCAACCTACGAGCAGTACTTC. Its translation: CASSLEYSSTYEQYF.

The chain employs TRBV11-3 and TRBJ1-1; TRBD1 is a possible D gene (5 bases). The V gene's germline CDR1 is SGHNT and CDR2 YENEEA. This CDR3 has 13 residues. V gave up 5 bases and J gave up 4 bases, with 11 bases separating them. The CDR3 sequence is CASSQGFGTEAFF. CDR3 DNA: TGTGCCAGCAGCCAGGGTTTCGGCACTGAAGCTTTCTTT.

The chain has TRBV7-6 and TRBJ2-3; TRBD1 aligns across 10 bases. The CDR3 has 16 amino acids. With 2 bases clipped from V and 4 bases from J, the junction kept 6 bases outside the gene matches. The germline CDR1 and CDR2 sequences are SGHVS and FNYEAQ. The CDR3 DNA sequence: TGTGCCAGCAGCTTAAGGACAGGGGGGAGAGCAGATACGCAGTATTTT. Translation: CASSLRTGGRADTQYF.

The J gene is TRBJ2-7, the V gene TRBV21-1; the table assigns TRBD2, which was not confirmed against the DNA. TRBV21-1 is listed as a pseudogene. The CDR3 is 15 residues long. The DNA of the CDR3 is TGTGCCAGCAGTAAAACGGGATGGACCGGGTACGAGCAGTACGTC. This codes for CASSKTGWTGYEQYV.

CDR3 loop: CASSSSGGGYGYTF. The CDR3 DNA sequence: TGTGCCAGCAGCAGCTCGGGGGGCGGCTATGGCTACACCTTC. The V call is TRBV25-1, the J call TRBJ1-2, with a tentative D call TRBD1 (6 bases). The V gene's germline CDR1 is MGHDK and CDR2 SYGVNS. Trimming removed 6 bases at V and 4 bases at J, with 15 bases between. The CDR3 totals 14 residues.

With respect to this clone: Other DNA sequences in the same sample also yield this CDR3. The chain employs TRBV9 and TRBJ2-3; TRBD2 agrees at 9 bases. Germline V CDR1 and CDR2: SGDLS, YYNGEE. This CDR3 contains 14 residues. After removal of 2 bases from V and 3 bases from J, the junction contained 1 base not matched to a gene. The DNA of the CDR3 is TGTGCCAGCAGCGTTGGACTAGCGACAGATACGCAGTATTTT. Amino acids: CASSVGLATDTQYF.

A few counts support this clone. The CDR3 DNA follows: TGTGCCAGCAGTTTTCGACAGGGGGTCTACACCTTC. Encoded protein: CASSFRQGVYTF. The V gene is TRBV27, the J gene TRBJ1-2; TRBD1 agrees at 9 bases. The CDR3 contains 12 residues. The germline V gene encodes CDR1 MNHEY and CDR2 SMNVEV (reference sequence). With 3 bases clipped from V and 10 bases from J, the junction kept 3 bases outside the gene matches.